The 4 T cell receptor beta chains given below trace back to one sample, sequenced in a study of molecular identifiers for immune sequencing clone quantification. One entry per CDR3 protein results from TCRdb running MiXCR on the PCR reads. Found here are 50,000 to 75,000 distinct CDR3 sequences, over 15% of them singletons; the top ten hold more than 1.3%. The sequenced sample was naive CD8+ T cells from blood, with Jurkat cell RNA spiked in. Subset defined: FACS-sorted CD8+CD4-CCR7+CD45RA+ naive T cells. The receptor set was obtained from a human donor in good health. Some libraries in this study had Jurkat cell RNA spiked in.

This clonotype was observed a few times. A much larger clonotype is one base distant, so this may be a read error. V usage is TRBV6-2 or TRBV6-3 and J usage is TRBJ1-1; the D is unclear. The germline V gene encodes CDR1 MNHEY and CDR2 SVGEGT. The CDR3 contains 17 residues. CDR3 in DNA: TGTGCCAGCAGTTACCAGCCAGTCAAGAAGATGAACACTGGAGCTTTCTTT. Encoded protein: CASSYQPVKKMNTGAFF.

A note on this clonotype: This may come from a read error, since a much larger clone is one base off. This is likely a read error, given that the CDR3 carries no conserved phenylalanine or tryptophan at its end. V usage is TRBV5-3 and J usage is TRBJ1-5; TRBD1 matches at 7 bases. TRBV5-3 is identified as an open reading frame with a role that is uncertain. V gave up 8 bases and J gave up 1 base; unmatched junction bases: 9. This CDR3 has 15 residues. The chain's CDR3 is CASSPGTVSNQPQHL. For the CDR3, the DNA is TGTGCCAGCAGCCCGGGGACAGTAAGCAATCAGCCCCAGCATCTT.

As for this clonotype: This may come from a read error, since a much larger clone is one base off. This chain uses TRBV11-2 with TRBJ2-7, with 7 bases fitting TRBD2. Germline CDR1 reads SGHAT; CDR2 reads FQNNGV. CDR3 length: 14 amino acids. After removal of 4 bases from V and 6 bases from J, the junction contained 9 bases not matched to a gene. CDR3 sequence: CASSSGGGGREQYF. The CDR3 nucleotides are TGTGCCAGCAGCTCAGGTGGCGGGGGACGCGAGCAGTACTTC.

This clonotype was observed a handful of times. The genes are TRBV27 and TRBJ2-2, with D maybe TRBD2 (6 bases). The V gene lost 6 bases and the J gene lost 3 bases, with 11 bases spanning the gap. The CDR3 is 14 amino acids. CDR1 and CDR2 (germline): MNHEY, SMNVEV (reference sequence). CDR3 region: CASRFGGDTGELFF. The CDR3 nucleotides are TGTGCCAGCAGGTTCGGGGGTGACACCGGGGAGCTGTTTTTT.